The clone carrying this TCR beta chain has more than one count but fewer than ten. The investigators reverse transcribed all of the isolated RNA, so they sequenced expressed TCRB transcripts. Produced via immunoSEQ multiplex PCR; TCRdb's table is partial and in-frame only. The profile shows approximately 380,000 clones, around 16% of them singletons. Germline V gives CDR1 GTSNPN, CDR2 SVGIG (reference sequence). The CDR3 extends over 14 amino acids. Trimming shortened V by 3 bases and J by 2 bases, and 12 bases separated the two germline ends. This sample was included in a study of beta chain features in type 1 diabetes. Via CD45RO/CCR7/CD25/CD127/CD95/CD27, cells of the CD4+ naive, central memory, regulatory and stem cell-like memory subsets were sorted.

V gene TRBV30 combines with J gene TRBJ2-3; D might be TRBD2 (6 bases). The sample consisted of naive CD4+ T cells from blood. This TCR came from a woman aged 18 to 35 in good health. This chain's CDR3 is CAWRTGTYTDTQYF. In DNA, the CDR3 is TGTGCCTGGAGGACCGGGACTTACACAGATACGCAGTATTTT.